This T cell receptor beta chain was recorded in a study of control samples from healthy donors and cancer patients. This CDR3 contains 15 residues. CDR1 and CDR2 (germline): SGDLS, YYNGEE. The J segment lost 1 base and the V segment lost 2 bases, leaving 4 bases of the junction unmatched. Some clones are missing from TCRdb's copy, which holds only in-frame ones; the method was immunoSEQ multiplex PCR. The sample lists tens of thousands of clones, 84% occurring once. Specimen: blood. The clonotype comes from a man in his forties or fifties in good health. The V gene is TRBV9, the J gene TRBJ2-3; 7 bases match TRBD1. CDR3 region: CASSVGTDRTDTQYF. The CDR3 coding sequence is TGTGCCAGCAGCGTCGGGACAGATCGCACAGATACGCAGTATTTT.